The following is a T cell receptor (beta chain) sequence with its context. Its target is not known. Some clones are missing from TCRdb's copy, which holds only in-frame ones; the method was immunoSEQ multiplex PCR. The sample lists approximately 79,000 clones, roughly 90% occurring once. These data belong to a study of T cell responses to AZD1222 COVID-19 vaccine. Whole-study results and caveats: A rise in Spike-specific TCR breadth and depth followed two AZD1222 doses. It was only after the peak T cell response that any repertoires were sampled.

The CDR3 length is 15 residues. With 0 bases removed from V and 2 bases from J, the gap between germline ends came to 9 bases. CDR1 is SGHTS and CDR2 is YDEGEE in the germline V gene. This TCR derives from an adult in good health. Sample: peripheral blood, taken on day 0 of AZD1222 vaccination. V is TRBV5-8 and J is TRBJ2-1; a possible D gene is TRBD2 (6 bases). The CDR3 nucleotides read TGTGCCAGCAGCTTGGGCGGGGCCACCTACAATGAGCAGTTCTTC. Translation gives CASSLGGATYNEQFF.